Presented here are 32 T cell receptor beta chains from one specimen sequenced in a study of cytomegalovirus exposure and HLA in healthy donors. The PCR used 60 Vbeta and 13 Jbeta primers. Sequencing was performed with immunoSEQ multiplex PCR; in TCRdb, only in-frame clones are kept and a portion is missing. The table includes roughly 160,000 clones, less than 80% detected once. The sample was PBMCs. The receptors here all came from a man aged 40-55 years in good health and CMV-seronegative.

The V call is TRBV19, the J call TRBJ1-1; 7 bases are shared with TRBD1. The CDR3 totals 14 residues. V dropped 9 bases and J dropped 2; count of bases not matched to a gene: 9. Germline V gene data show CDR1 as LNHDA and CDR2 as SQIVND (reference sequence). The CDR3 region has the DNA TGTGCCAGCCAACGACAGGGAATCAACACTGAAGCTTTCTTT. This encodes CASQRQGINTEAFF.

V gene TRBV5-1 combines with J gene TRBJ2-6; 8 positions agree with TRBD1. Germline-derived CDR1 and CDR2 are SGHRS and YFSETQ. Germline trimming cut 0 bases from V and 0 bases from J; bases unmatched to any gene: 8. The CDR3 is 19 residues long. Here the CDR3 reads CASSLEPQGASSGANVLTF. Here the CDR3 DNA reads TGCGCCAGCAGCTTGGAGCCTCAGGGGGCTAGCTCTGGGGCCAACGTCCTGACTTTC.

As regards this clone: At one of its ends the junction is not consistent with the germline gene, which may arise from a read error. The chain carries TRBV7-9 and TRBJ2-3; 14 bases fit TRBD2. The CDR3 runs to 17 residues. CDR1 is SEHNR and CDR2 is FQNEAQ in the germline V gene (reference sequence). CDR3 residues: CSSSSGTSGSVSDTQYF. The CDR3 DNA reads TGTTCCAGCAGCTCCGGGACTAGCGGGAGTGTTTCAGATACGCAGTATTTT.

CDR3 in DNA: TGTGCCAGCAGCTTAGGGACAGGGGTCGGTCAGCCCCAGCATTTT. Its protein product is CASSLGTGVGQPQHF. The rearrangement links TRBV11-2 to TRBJ1-5, with 9 bases aligning to TRBD1. Trimming cost V 1 base and J 6 bases; bases outside gene matches: 4. This CDR3 spans 15 amino acids. Germline V lookup: CDR1 SGHAT, CDR2 FQNNGV.

This chain links TRBV4-3 with TRBJ2-3; a weak D match, TRBD2 (5 bases). The length of the CDR3 is 14 residues. With 0 bases removed from V and 6 bases from J, the gap between germline ends came to 10 bases. From germline, CDR1 is LGHNA and CDR2 YSLEER. CDR3 coding DNA: TGCGCCAGCAGCCAAGATGCGGGTCCCGATACGCAGTATTTT. It encodes CASSQDAGPDTQYF.

J is TRBJ1-5 and V is TRBV19, with 8 bases matching TRBD1. Germline CDR1 reads LNHDA; CDR2 reads SQIVND (reference sequence). CDR3 length: 14 amino acids. The V gene end was trimmed by 5 bases and the J gene end by 7 bases; junction bases not matched to a gene: 7. DNA for the CDR3: TGTGCCAGTAGTCGGTCAGGGGGCGACCAGCCCCAGCATTTT. This translates into CASSRSGGDQPQHF.

The V call is TRBV28, the J call TRBJ2-7; TRBD2 matches at 10 bases. The CDR3 loop spans 15 amino acids. Germline CDR1 is MDHEN and CDR2 is SYDVKM. V was clipped by 6 bases and J by 2 bases; unmatched bases: 7. Here the CDR3 reads CASSPSGTSAYEQYF. For the CDR3, the DNA is TGTGCCAGCAGCCCCTCCGGGACTAGCGCCTACGAGCAGTACTTC.

V gene TRBV19 combines with J gene TRBJ2-2; possibly TRBD1 for D (6 bases). Looked up from germline, CDR1 is LNHDA and CDR2 is SQIVND (reference sequence). Deletions cut 8 bases from V and 3 bases from J, with 19 bases between. This CDR3 has 16 residues. The CDR3 region is CASRPHRVKHTGELFF. In DNA, the CDR3 is TGTGCCAGTCGCCCGCACAGGGTAAAGCACACCGGGGAGCTGTTTTTT.

The chain joins TRBV19 to TRBJ1-5; 8 nucleotides agree with TRBD1. CDR1 and CDR2 (germline): LNHDA, SQIVND (reference sequence). The V gene end was trimmed by 6 bases and the J gene end by 3 bases; junction bases not matched to a gene: 4. The CDR3 spans 14 residues. CDR3 DNA: TGTGCCAGTAGACTGACAGGGGACAATCAGCCCCAGCATTTT. Its translation is CASRLTGDNQPQHF.

The chain recombines TRBV9 with TRBJ2-5; 7 bases map to TRBD1. Trimming at V came to 3 bases and at J to 10 bases, leaving 18 bases not matched to a gene. Germline values: CDR1 SGDLS, CDR2 YYNGEE. The CDR3 is made up of 16 amino acids. The DNA for the CDR3 is TGTGCCAGCAGCGACCGACAGGGCCAGGTGGATAATGGCCAGTACTTC. Translating gives CASSDRQGQVDNGQYF.

This clone was seen a handful of times. The chain recombines TRBV18 with TRBJ2-2; 7 positions match TRBD1. The ends lost 0 bases at V and 5 bases at J; junction bases unmatched: 9. This CDR3 region has 17 residues. Per germline, CDR1 KGHSH and CDR2 LQKENI. CDR3 loop: CASSPPGIPRGTGELFF. The CDR3 DNA follows: TGTGCCAGCTCACCACCAGGAATACCCAGGGGGACCGGGGAGCTGTTTTTT.

The chain joins TRBV5-4 to TRBJ2-3; the D gene is possibly TRBD1 (6 bases). This CDR3 is 15 amino acids long. Germline CDR1 SGHNT, CDR2 YYREEE (reference sequence). With 6 bases removed from V and 2 bases from J, the gap between germline ends came to 16 bases. CDR3 protein: CASTEPGHVTDTQYF. CDR3 sequence (DNA): TGTGCCAGCACGGAGCCGGGACATGTCACAGATACGCAGTATTTT.

The chain employs TRBV7-9 and TRBJ1-4; 8 bases map to TRBD1. V dropped 5 bases and J dropped 6; count of bases not matched to a gene: 14. The V gene's germline CDR1 is SEHNR and CDR2 FQNEAQ (reference sequence). The CDR3 extends over 17 amino acids. The CDR3 nucleotides are TGTGCCAGCAGCGCACGACAGGGGATGCTTAATGATGAAAAACTGTTTTTT. As protein: CASSARQGMLNDEKLFF.

This clone was seen a single time. The CDR3 nucleotides read TGTGCCAGCAGTTTAAGTAGCGACTATGGCTACACCTTC. It encodes CASSLSSDYGYTF. This chain joins TRBV28 and TRBJ1-2, with no clear D. Germline-derived CDR1 and CDR2 are MDHEN and SYDVKM. The V end was cut by 2 bases, the J end by 3 bases, with 7 bases between. The CDR3 sequence is 13 residues long.

The CDR3 protein is CASSIITSENNEQFF. In DNA form, the CDR3 reads TGTGCCAGTAGTATAATAACTAGCGAAAACAATGAGCAGTTCTTC. The chain is built from TRBV19 and TRBJ2-1; 7 bases map to TRBD2. The V gene end was trimmed by 2 bases and the J gene end by 5 bases; junction bases not matched to a gene: 6. The CDR3 consists of 15 residues. The germline CDR1 and CDR2 sequences are LNHDA and SQIVND (reference sequence). Supplemented by reference TRBV19 and TRBJ2-1, the full variable domain reads DGGITQSPKYLFRKEGQNVTLSCEQNLNHDAMYWYRQDPGQGLRLIYYSQIVNDFQKGDIAEGYSVSREKKESFPLTVTSAQKNPTAFYLCASSIITSENNEQFFGPGTRLTVL.

The chain recombines TRBV28 with TRBJ2-5, with D possibly TRBD2 on 5 matching bases. The DNA matches TRBJ2-7 better at its end, which makes the J call doubtful. Germline CDR1 is MDHEN and CDR2 is SYDVKM. The CDR3 contains 14 residues. CDR3 coding DNA: TGTGCCAGCAGTTTGGTAGGGAGAGGCTACGAGCAGTACTTC. Protein product: CASSLVGRGYEQYF.

This clone came up a few times. The rearrangement joins TRBV19 to TRBJ1-1; D remains ambiguous. This CDR3 comprises 13 residues. Germline values: CDR1 LNHDA, CDR2 SQIVND (reference sequence). The V end lost 7 bases, the J end lost 4 bases, and 13 bases lay between the germline ends. The DNA of the CDR3 is TGTGCCAGTACCGACAAGAGAAGCACTGAAGCTTTCTTT. Translating gives CASTDKRSTEAFF.

The chain couples TRBV19 to TRBJ2-2; unclear D gene. The CDR3 totals 14 residues. Deletions cut 7 bases from V and 3 bases from J, with 12 bases between. Germline CDR1 reads LNHDA; CDR2 reads SQIVND (reference sequence). The CDR3 here is CASKARWDTGELFF. The DNA of the CDR3 is TGTGCCAGTAAGGCCAGGTGGGACACCGGGGAGCTGTTTTTT.

The V call is TRBV19, the J call TRBJ2-7, with 8 bases aligning to TRBD1. V was pared by 3 bases and J by 5 bases, with 6 bases of the junction left unmatched. Germline CDR1 LNHDA, CDR2 SQIVND (reference sequence). The CDR3 contains 14 residues. CDR3 in amino acids: CASSIQGAIDEQYF. The CDR3 DNA is TGTGCCAGTAGTATCCAGGGGGCTATAGACGAGCAGTACTTC.

Worth noting for this clone: The junction and the germline gene differ at one end; a read error may be behind it. The chain is built from TRBV5-1 and TRBJ2-6, with 7 bases that match TRBD1. CDR3 length: 19 amino acids. CDR1 SGHRS and CDR2 YFSETQ come from the germline V gene. CDR3 region: CASSFLQGPSPAGANGLTF. CDR3 DNA: TGCGCCAGCAGCTTTTTACAGGGGCCGTCCCCGGCTGGGGCCAACGGCCTGACTTTC.

The gene calls are TRBV5-6 and TRBJ1-1, with D possibly matching TRBD1 (5 bases). Germline V gene data show CDR1 as SGHDT and CDR2 as YYEEEE. V lost 4 bases and J 11 bases, leaving 18 bases between the germline ends. The CDR3 covers 13 residues. The CDR3 here is CASSPRGGNLAFF. In nucleotides, the CDR3 is TGTGCCAGCAGCCCGCGGGGCGGGAATTTGGCTTTCTTT. Full variable domain (outside the CDR3, taken from reference TRBV5-6 and TRBJ1-1): DAGVTQSPTHLIKTRGQQVTLRCSPKSGHDTVSWYQQALGQGPQFIFQYYEEEERQRGNFPDRFSGHQFPNYSSELNVNALLLGDSALYLCASSPRGGNLAFFGQGTRLTVV.

The chain joins TRBV6-1 to TRBJ2-7, with 8 bases identical to TRBD1. The germline V gene has CDR1 MNHNS and CDR2 SASEGT. The CDR3 consists of 19 residues. The V and J ends lost 4 bases and 6 bases, in that order; junction bases with no gene match: 23. CDR3 bases: TGTGCCAGCAGTGCGCGCGGGACAGGAAACCCCACCCAGACTCTCGAGCAGTACTTC. Translating it yields CASSARGTGNPTQTLEQYF.

This clone was detected only once. This chain uses TRBV2 with TRBJ1-2, with D uncertain. V lost 2 bases to trimming and J lost 0 bases, with 4 bases between them. Per the germline V gene, CDR1 is SNHLY and CDR2 is FYNNEI. This CDR3 is built from 13 residues. In DNA, the CDR3 is TGTGCCAGCAGTGAACAGGCTAACTATGGCTACACCTTC. Residues: CASSEQANYGYTF.

This clone came up a few times. The chain is built from TRBV4-2 and TRBJ1-2; 9 bases are shared with TRBD1. Trimming cost V 5 bases and J 7 bases; bases outside gene matches: 5. CDR1 and CDR2 from the germline V gene are LGHNA and YNFKEQ. The CDR3 sequence is 13 residues long. The CDR3, as DNA: TGTGCCAGCAGCTCACAGGGGGCGCGTGGCTACACCTTC. Translated: CASSSQGARGYTF.

The count of this clone is one. V usage is TRBV16 and J usage is TRBJ1-5; 7 bases line up with TRBD1. The CDR3 is 18 amino acids. Germline loops: CDR1 KGHSY, CDR2 FQNENV. After removal of 3 bases from V and 0 bases from J, the junction contained 11 bases not matched to a gene. For the CDR3, the DNA is TGTGCCAGCAGCCAGGGGACAGCCCAGACTTATAGCAATCAGCCCCAGCATTTT. Its protein product is CASSQGTAQTYSNQPQHF.

The CDR3 reads CASSTMTGGYEQYF. DNA of the CDR3: TGTGCCAGCAGTACCATGACAGGGGGCTACGAGCAGTACTTC. The chain uses TRBV6-1 and TRBJ2-7; 9 bases match TRBD1. The CDR3 has 14 residues. CDR1 and CDR2 from the germline V gene are MNHNS and SASEGT. V lost 5 bases and J lost 3; bases outside the gene matches: 5.

The V call is TRBV4-1, the J call TRBJ1-4; the D is unclear. The germline gives CDR1 MGHRA, CDR2 YSYEKL. The V gene lost 6 bases and the J gene lost 7 bases, with 12 bases spanning the gap. There are 13 residues in the CDR3. The CDR3 spells CASRANTGEKLFF. The DNA for the CDR3 is TGCGCCAGCAGGGCCAACACGGGTGAAAAACTGTTTTTT.

The chain uses TRBV19 and TRBJ2-1; no firm D call. CDR1 is LNHDA, CDR2 SQIVND, per germline (reference sequence). V lost 3 bases to trimming and J lost 8 bases, with 11 bases between them. CDR3 length equals 13 residues. The CDR3 bases are TGTGCCAGTAGTATCCCTCCCTCTGATGAGCAGTTCTTC. Its translation: CASSIPPSDEQFF.

This chain joins TRBV27 and TRBJ1-2; D might be TRBD1 (5 bases). This CDR3 region has 15 residues. V was cut by 0 bases and J by 6 bases, with 14 bases left in between. The germline V gene has CDR1 MNHEY and CDR2 SMNVEV (reference sequence). CDR3 region: CASSLSIGAADGYTF. DNA of the CDR3: TGTGCCAGCAGTTTATCGATAGGGGCGGCGGATGGCTACACCTTC.

This clone came up a few times. The chain combines TRBV28 with TRBJ2-1, with a possible D match to TRBD1 (5 bases). Deletions cut 6 bases from V and 7 bases from J, with 10 bases between. The CDR3 contains 12 residues. Germline lookup yields CDR1 MDHEN and CDR2 SYDVKM. The CDR3 bases are TGTGCCAGCAGAGGGGTAGGTAATGAGCAGTTCTTC. Translation gives CASRGVGNEQFF.

DNA of the CDR3: TGCGCCAGCAGCTTGAACTCCAATAAAAACTACGAGCAGTACTTC. Translated: CASSLNSNKNYEQYF. The rearrangement uses TRBV5-1 and TRBJ2-7, with D unresolved. The CDR3 spans 15 residues. Germline assignment: CDR1 SGHRS and CDR2 YFSETQ. V was pared by 1 base and J by 3 bases, with 14 bases between.

The chain links TRBV28 to TRBJ1-1; D is unclear. V lost 5 bases to trimming and J lost 4 bases, with 14 bases between them. This CDR3 region has 14 residues. Looked up from germline, CDR1 is MDHEN and CDR2 is SYDVKM. CDR3: CASSRRNGITEAFF. DNA for the CDR3: TGTGCCAGCAGTCGGCGTAACGGGATCACTGAAGCTTTCTTT.